These 27 T cell receptor beta chains share one sample of origin, sequenced in a study of beta chain features in type 1 diabetes. What was sequenced were expressed TCRB transcripts, since all of the isolated RNA had been reverse transcribed. Using immunoSEQ multiplex PCR, the repertoire was profiled, and TCRdb retains in-frame clones only, with some absent. This sample has more than 60,000 clones, with roughly three fifths found just once. Material: Tregs from blood. These receptors were obtained from a woman in her late teens or twenties in good health.

The CDR3 region is CASSPGGLYNEQFF. The DNA of the CDR3 is TGCGCCAGCAGCCCCGGTGGGCTCTACAATGAGCAGTTCTTC. V usage is TRBV5-1 and J usage is TRBJ2-1, with D unclear. The CDR3 runs to 14 residues. Per germline, CDR1 SGHRS and CDR2 YFSETQ. Trimming removed 4 bases from V and 3 bases from J, with 11 bases in between.

V gene TRBV6-6 combines with J gene TRBJ2-2, with D perhaps matching TRBD1 (6 bases). The V end lost 2 bases, the J end lost 2 bases, and 9 bases lay between the germline ends. The CDR3 is 15 amino acids. CDR1 and CDR2 (germline): MNHNY, SVGAGI (reference sequence). This chain's CDR3 is CASSYGTINTGELFF. CDR3 sequence (DNA): TGTGCCAGCAGTTACGGGACAATTAACACCGGGGAGCTGTTTTTT.

The chain joins TRBV6-5 to TRBJ1-2; TRBD1 agrees at 12 bases. V lost 5 bases to trimming and J lost 4 bases; unmatched junction nucleotides: 2. CDR1 and CDR2 (germline): MNHEY, SVGAGI. There are 14 residues in the CDR3. The DNA of the CDR3 is TGTGCCAGCAGTGGGACAGGGGGCGGCTATGGCTACACCTTC. It specifies CASSGTGGGYGYTF.

The V call is TRBV28, the J call TRBJ2-1; TRBD2 aligns across 7 bases. Losses at the gene ends were 7 bases for V and 8 bases for J; bases not matched to a gene: 17. Germline CDR1 reads MDHEN; CDR2 reads SYDVKM. CDR3 size: 16 residues. The CDR3 is CASTLGRWPTPDEQFF. The CDR3 DNA follows: TGTGCCAGCACCCTCGGGAGGTGGCCCACACCGGATGAGCAGTTCTTC. Variable domain in full (rest from reference TRBV28 and TRBJ2-1): DVKVTQSSRYLVKRTGEKVFLECVQDMDHENMFWYRQDPGLGLRLIYFSYDVKMKEKGDIPEGYSVSREKKERFSLILESASTNQTSMYLCASTLGRWPTPDEQFFGPGTRLTVL.

This rearrangement joins TRBV9 to TRBJ1-2; TRBD1 is a possible D gene (5 bases). CDR1 is SGDLS and CDR2 is YYNGEE in the germline V gene. The CDR3 is 14 amino acids. V was pared by 4 bases and J by 5 bases, with 15 bases between. CDR3 loop: CASSPSGGGYGYTF. The DNA of the CDR3 is TGTGCCAGCAGCCCCTCGGGGGGAGGTTATGGCTACACCTTC. The whole variable domain, filled in from reference TRBV9 and TRBJ1-2, reads DSGVTQTPKHLITATGQRVTLRCSPRSGDLSVYWYQQSLDQGLQFLIQYYNGEERAKGNILERFSAQQFPDLHSELNLSSLELGDSALYFCASSPSGGGYGYTFGSGTRLTVV.

This chain uses TRBV6-1 with TRBJ1-4, with TRBD1 matching over 10 bases. Germline assignment: CDR1 MNHNS and CDR2 SASEGT. The CDR3 has 14 residues. V lost 6 bases to trimming and J lost 6 bases; unmatched junction nucleotides: 4. CDR3 sequence reads: CASRFGTGDEKLFF. The CDR3, as DNA: TGTGCCAGCAGATTCGGGACAGGGGATGAAAAACTGTTTTTT.

J is TRBJ1-5 and V is TRBV7-2; D is perhaps TRBD1 (6 bases). The CDR3 is made up of 15 amino acids. Deletions cut 2 bases from V and 5 bases from J, with 13 bases between. Germline values: CDR1 SGHTA, CDR2 FQGNSA. DNA of the CDR3: TGTGCCAGCAGCTTAAGGGGGACACAGGATCAGCCCCAGCATTTT. It is translated as CASSLRGTQDQPQHF.

The rearrangement joins TRBV2 to TRBJ2-5, with TRBD2 matching over 10 bases. This CDR3 has 15 amino acids. V lost 8 bases, J lost 1 base, and 7 bases stayed unmatched. Germline assignment: CDR1 SNHLY and CDR2 FYNNEI. CDR3 region: CASGRTSGVQETQYF. Written as DNA, the CDR3 is TGTGCCAGCGGTCGGACTAGCGGAGTCCAAGAGACCCAGTACTTC.

The genes are TRBV2 and TRBJ1-4; D is perhaps TRBD1 (5 bases). V was cut by 6 bases and J by 0 bases, with 17 bases left in between. CDR3 length equals 17 residues. Germline-derived CDR1 and CDR2 are SNHLY and FYNNEI. Written as DNA, the CDR3 is TGTGCCAGCAGGCGGTGGTTCGACAGAGCAACTAATGAAAAACTGTTTTTT. Its translation is CASRRWFDRATNEKLFF.

The table lists this clone with a count of one. The rearrangement uses TRBV5-1 and TRBJ1-5; D gene unclear. The CDR3 is made up of 15 amino acids. V was cut by 1 base and J by 0 bases, with 8 bases left in between. CDR1 and CDR2 (germline): SGHRS, YFSETQ. In DNA, the CDR3 is TGCGCCAGCAGCTTGTTGGGCTATAGCAATCAGCCCCAGCATTTT. Protein product: CASSLLGYSNQPQHF.

This clone was seen only a few times. V and J are TRBV6-1 and TRBJ2-7; tentative D call: TRBD2 (6 bases). In germline, CDR1 is MNHNS, CDR2 SASEGT. The CDR3 loop spans 18 amino acids. V gave up 2 bases and J gave up 0 bases, with 20 bases separating them. As DNA, the CDR3 is TGTGCCAGCAGTGAAAATAGATGGGGCGGAGGGGTCTCCTACGAGCAGTACTTC. Residues: CASSENRWGGGVSYEQYF.

The chain links TRBV4-1 to TRBJ1-2, with 9 nucleotides matching TRBD1. Germline CDR1 is MGHRA and CDR2 is YSYEKL. The length of the CDR3 is 14 residues. Trimming at V came to 9 bases and at J to 6 bases, leaving 11 bases not matched to a gene. The CDR3 coding sequence is TGCGCCAGTAGGGCATACAGGGGGCAAGATGGCTACACCTTC. Protein: CASRAYRGQDGYTF.

This sequence joins TRBV6-1 and TRBJ1-2; D remains unclear. The CDR3 extends over 14 amino acids. In germline, CDR1 is MNHNS, CDR2 SASEGT. The V and J ends lost 2 bases and 8 bases respectively, with 15 bases between them. CDR3 DNA: TGTGCCAGCAGTGAACAATATGGAAGGGAGGGCTACACCTTC. This codes for CASSEQYGREGYTF.

This clone came up a few times. This chain connects TRBV5-1 to TRBJ1-5, with a weak D call TRBD1 (6 bases). Trimming pared 1 base from V and 6 bases from J, leaving 11 bases between. This CDR3 is 14 amino acids long. Looked up from germline, CDR1 is SGHRS and CDR2 is YFSETQ. The CDR3 protein is CASSLSGAGQPQHF. CDR3 DNA: TGCGCCAGCAGCTTGTCAGGGGCGGGTCAGCCCCAGCATTTT.

Notes on this clone: Without the conserved terminal phenylalanine or tryptophan, this CDR3 likely stems from a read error. The gene calls are TRBV4-2 and TRBJ2-7; D ambiguous. Germline CDR1 is LGHNA and CDR2 is YNFKEQ. There are 15 residues in the CDR3. V lost 0 bases, J lost 2 bases, and 11 bases lay in between. CDR3 nucleotide sequence: TGTGCCAGCAGCCAAGATATGAGACAACCCTACGAGCAGTACCTC. Protein: CASSQDMRQPYEQYL.

Concerning this clone: One end of the junction is discordant with germline, which a read error may explain. This chain connects TRBV5-1 to TRBJ1-1, with TRBD1 as a possible D gene (5 bases). There are 14 residues in the CDR3. CDR1 and CDR2 (germline): SGHRS, YFSETQ. CDR3 loop: CAGSFRSRDTEAFF. Written as DNA, the CDR3 is TGCGCCGGCAGCTTTCGATCCAGGGACACTGAAGCTTTCTTT.

This chain uses TRBV5-1 with TRBJ1-2; 9 bases are a match to TRBD1. Looked up from germline, CDR1 is SGHRS and CDR2 is YFSETQ. The CDR3 is 15 amino acids. V lost 1 base and J lost 8; bases outside the gene matches: 9. CDR3 protein: CASSLTTGGMEGYTF. DNA of the CDR3: TGCGCCAGCAGCTTGACGACAGGGGGTATGGAGGGCTACACCTTC.

This clone was seen only once. V usage is TRBV2 and J usage is TRBJ2-3; 10 bases fit TRBD2. Germline-derived CDR1 and CDR2 are SNHLY and FYNNEI. The CDR3 spans 14 residues. Trimming cost V 4 bases and J 6 bases; bases outside gene matches: 4. The DNA for the CDR3 is TGTGCCAGCAGTGTTAGCGGGGGGCTCGATACGCAGTATTTT. It translates to CASSVSGGLDTQYF.

A few counts support this clone. The gene calls are TRBV7-2 and TRBJ2-7; D may be TRBD2 (5 bases). Trimming took off 0 bases at V and 3 bases at J, with 9 bases between the two ends. This CDR3 comprises 14 residues. The germline gives CDR1 SGHTA, CDR2 FQGNSA. CDR3 residues: CASSLAHGSYEQYF. The CDR3 nucleotides read TGTGCCAGCAGCTTAGCACATGGGAGCTACGAGCAGTACTTC.

This chain joins TRBV29-1 and TRBJ2-1, with D unclear. V lost 4 bases and J 7 bases, leaving 5 bases between the germline ends. CDR3 length: 10 residues. Germline V lookup: CDR1 SQVTM, CDR2 ANQGSEA. DNA for the CDR3: TGCAGCGTTGGGGCAAATGAGCAGTTCTTC. Translating gives CSVGANEQFF.

The chain links TRBV27 to TRBJ2-3; 7 nucleotides agree with TRBD2. CDR1 and CDR2 (germline): MNHEY, SMNVEV (reference sequence). V lost 6 bases to trimming and J lost 9 bases; unmatched junction nucleotides: 15. The CDR3 extends over 15 amino acids. CDR3 bases: TGTGCCAGCAGGCCCGGAACTAGCGAGGCAAGAACGCAGTATTTT. Translation: CASRPGTSEARTQYF.

This sequence joins TRBV29-1 and TRBJ2-7, with 9 positions matching TRBD1. This CDR3 contains 13 residues. The V gene's germline CDR1 is SQVTM and CDR2 ANQGSEA. V was clipped by 3 bases and J by 4 bases; unmatched bases: 4. The CDR3 sequence: CSVEGQGKYEQYF. DNA of the CDR3: TGCAGCGTTGAGGGACAGGGAAAATACGAGCAGTACTTC.

In its sample, this clone was seen a few times. The chain carries TRBV18 and TRBJ1-1, with D maybe TRBD1 (5 bases). The ends were cut back, 0 bases at V and 2 bases at J, with 10 bases in the middle. CDR3 length equals 15 residues. Germline V gene sequence: CDR1 KGHSH, CDR2 LQKENI. The CDR3 region is CASSPPGQGNTEAFF. CDR3 sequence (DNA): TGTGCCAGCTCACCACCCGGGCAGGGTAACACTGAAGCTTTCTTT.

This clone was seen a handful of times. The V call is TRBV5-1, the J call TRBJ2-7; 9 nucleotides align to TRBD2. In germline, CDR1 is SGHRS, CDR2 YFSETQ. The CDR3 totals 15 residues. V shed 4 bases and J 7 bases; nucleotides not matched to a gene: 12. The chain's CDR3 is CASSPRTSELGEQYF. The DNA for the CDR3 is TGCGCCAGCAGCCCGCGGACTAGCGAGTTGGGGGAGCAGTACTTC.

The chain carries TRBV2 and TRBJ1-1; 7 nucleotides align to TRBD1. Losses at the gene ends were 7 bases for V and 0 bases for J; bases not matched to a gene: 5. Germline loops: CDR1 SNHLY, CDR2 FYNNEI. This CDR3 contains 14 residues. CDR3 region: CASNFDRVNTEAFF. The CDR3 nucleotides are TGTGCCAGCAATTTTGACAGGGTGAACACTGAAGCTTTCTTT.

The gene calls are TRBV6-1 and TRBJ1-1; D is undetermined. Germline V gene lookup returns CDR1 MNHNS and CDR2 SASEGT. Trimming took off 5 bases at V and 3 bases at J, with 7 bases between the two ends. This CDR3 spans 12 amino acids. Here the CDR3 reads CASSPMDTEAFF. The CDR3 nucleotides are TGTGCCAGCAGTCCTATGGACACTGAAGCTTTCTTT.

This clone was observed a handful of times. The chain has TRBV5-5 and TRBJ2-7; 9 nucleotides line up with TRBD2. Germline CDR1 and CDR2: SGHKS and YYEKEE (reference sequence). This CDR3 contains 15 residues. The V gene end was trimmed by 1 base and the J gene end by 2 bases; junction bases not matched to a gene: 4. Written as DNA, the CDR3 is TGTGCCAGCAGCTTGAATCCTAGCGGGGCCTACGAGCAGTACTTC. Residues: CASSLNPSGAYEQYF.